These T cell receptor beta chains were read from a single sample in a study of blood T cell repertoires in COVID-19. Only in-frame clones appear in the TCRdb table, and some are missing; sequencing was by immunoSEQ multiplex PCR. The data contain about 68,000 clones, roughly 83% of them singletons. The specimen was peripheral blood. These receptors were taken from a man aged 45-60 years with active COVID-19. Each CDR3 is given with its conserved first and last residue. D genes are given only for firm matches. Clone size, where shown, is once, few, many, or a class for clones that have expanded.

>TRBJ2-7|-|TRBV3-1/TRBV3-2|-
TGTGCCAGCAGCCAAGATAGGAGAAGGCGGGGACTTGACTTATGGGAGCAGTACTTC
CASSQDRRRRGLDLWEQYF
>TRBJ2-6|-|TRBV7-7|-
TGTGCCAGCAGCCCTAGGGGCGGATCTGGGGCCAACGTCCTGACTTTC
CASSPRGGSGANVLTF
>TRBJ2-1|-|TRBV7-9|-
TGTGCCAGCATCGAGGCGGTCGGGAATGAGCAGTTCTTC
CASIEAVGNEQFF
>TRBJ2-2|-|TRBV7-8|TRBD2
TGTGCCAGCAGCTTAATCGGTTTTGCTAGCGGGACGAACACCGGGGAGCTGTTTTTT
CASSLIGFASGTNTGELFF
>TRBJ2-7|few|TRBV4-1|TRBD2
TGCGCCAGCAGCCAAGCCCCGGGGCGGGGGGCATACTACGAGCAGTACTTC
CASSQAPGRGAYYEQYF
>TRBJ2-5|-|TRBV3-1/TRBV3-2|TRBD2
TGTGCCAGCAGCCAAGGTCAGGCGGGAGGGCTTGGAGTGCGAGAGACCCAGTACTTC
CASSQGQAGGLGVRETQYF
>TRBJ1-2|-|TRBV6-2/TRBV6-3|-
TGTGCCAGCAGTTACGACAGTAACTATGGCTACACCTTC
CASSYDSNYGYTF
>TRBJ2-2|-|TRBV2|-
TGTGCCAGCAGCCGACGCGGGAACGCGAACACCGGGGAGCTGTTTTTT
CASSRRGNANTGELFF
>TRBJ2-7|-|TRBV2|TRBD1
TGTGCCAGCGTGCAGGGGGCTAACTACGAGCAGTACTTC
CASVQGANYEQYF
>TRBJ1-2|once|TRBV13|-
TGTGCCAGCAGCCCTGCGGGGAAGGCTGGCTACACCTTC
CASSPAGKAGYTF
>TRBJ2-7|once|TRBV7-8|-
TGTGCCAGCAGCTTGCTTGGGGGCAACGAGCAGTACTTC
CASSLLGGNEQYF
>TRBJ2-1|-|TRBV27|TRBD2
TGTGCCAGCTCCCCCGCGGGACTAGTGGGTAACAATGAGCAGTTCTTC
CASSPAGLVGNNEQFF
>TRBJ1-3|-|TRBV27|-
TGTGCCAGCAGACCACAAGGGGGAGGAAACACCATATATTTT
CASRPQGGGNTIYF
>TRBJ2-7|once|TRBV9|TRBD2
TGTGCCAGCAGCGTAGCTTCTAGCGGGATCTACGAGCAGTACTTC
CASSVASSGIYEQYF
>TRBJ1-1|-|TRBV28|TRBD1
TGTGCCGCCCAGGGGGCGCAGGCGTTGGGAGCTTTCTTT
CAAQGAQALGAFF
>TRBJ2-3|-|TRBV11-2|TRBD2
TGTGCCAGCAGCTTATTAGCGGGAGCCGCAGATACGCAGTATTTT
CASSLLAGAADTQYF
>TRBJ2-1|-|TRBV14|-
TGTGCCAGCAGCCAATCGAGCGGGTACAATGAGCAGTTCTTC
CASSQSSGYNEQFF
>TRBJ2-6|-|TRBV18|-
TGTGCCAGCTCACGGGGTATGGAGGCTGGGGCCAACGTCCTGACTTTC
CASSRGMEAGANVLTF
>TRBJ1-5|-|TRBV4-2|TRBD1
TGTGCCAGCAGCCAAGACCGGACAGGGCCTAATCAGCCCCAGCATTTT
CASSQDRTGPNQPQHF
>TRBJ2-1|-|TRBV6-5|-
TGTGCCAGCAGTTACTCGCGGACTCCGTTCAATGAGCAGTTCTTC
CASSYSRTPFNEQFF
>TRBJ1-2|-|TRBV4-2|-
TGTGCCAGCAGCCAAGTCAAGGGGCACCCGCTCAGCTACACCTTC
CASSQVKGHPLSYTF
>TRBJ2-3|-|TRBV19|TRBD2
TGTGCCAGTAGTATTGGACTAGCGGGAAGCCGCACAGATACGCAGTATTTT
CASSIGLAGSRTDTQYF
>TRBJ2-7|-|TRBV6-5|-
TGTGCCAGCGCGGGGGCTAGCGGATCCTACGAGCAGTACTTC
CASAGASGSYEQYF
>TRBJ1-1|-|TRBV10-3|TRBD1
TGTGCCACCAACGACAGGGTGGCTGAAGCTTTCTTT
CATNDRVAEAFF
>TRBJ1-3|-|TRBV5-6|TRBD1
TGTGCCAGCAGCGCAAACGCCGGGACAGGGTGGAACACCATATATTTT
CASSANAGTGWNTIYF
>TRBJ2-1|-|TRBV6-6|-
TGTGCCAGCAGTTCTCCTTCCTGGCGGGGGCCCTCTGAGCAGTTCTTC
CASSSPSWRGPSEQFF
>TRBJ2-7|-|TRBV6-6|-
TGTGCCATAGGGGCGGGGGAGCAGTACTTC
CAIGAGEQYF
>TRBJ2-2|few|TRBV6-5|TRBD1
TGTGCCAGCAGTTACCATCGACAGGGATCCGGGGAGCTGTTTTTT
CASSYHRQGSGELFF
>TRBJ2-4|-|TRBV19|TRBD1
TGTGCCAGTAGACCGGGACAGGGAATAAACATTCAGTACTTC
CASRPGQGINIQYF
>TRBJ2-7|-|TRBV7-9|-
TGTGCCAGCAGCCGGGACGGGGGCTCCTACGAGCAGTACTTC
CASSRDGGSYEQYF
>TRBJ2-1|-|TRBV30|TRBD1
TGTGCCTGGACACTACAGGGGGTCGAGCAGTTCTTC
CAWTLQGVEQFF
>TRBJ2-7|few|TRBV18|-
TGTGCCAGCTCACCAATGCCCGGGTCCTACGAGCAGTACTTC
CASSPMPGSYEQYF
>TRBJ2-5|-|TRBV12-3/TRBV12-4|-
TGTGCCAGCAGTTCCCAAATCCAAGAGACCCAGTACTTC
CASSSQIQETQYF
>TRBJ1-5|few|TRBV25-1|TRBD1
TGTGCCAGCAGTGGGACTACAGGGGCTGGGCAGCCCCAGCATTTT
CASSGTTGAGQPQHF
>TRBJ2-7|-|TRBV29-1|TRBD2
TGCAGCGTTCATGGACTAGCATCCTACGAGCAGTACTTC
CSVHGLASYEQYF
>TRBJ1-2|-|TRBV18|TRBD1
TGTGCCAGCTCACCAGGACAGGACTTCTATGGCTACACCTTC
CASSPGQDFYGYTF
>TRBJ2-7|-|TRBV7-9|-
TGTGCCAGCAGCTTTTTGGGCCTCTACGAGCAGTACTTC
CASSFLGLYEQYF
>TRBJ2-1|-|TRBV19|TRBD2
TGTGCCAGTAGTATATCGCGGGAGGGGAATGAGCAGTTCTTC
CASSISREGNEQFF
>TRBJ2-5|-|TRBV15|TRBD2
TGTGCCACCAGCAGTGGGCTAGCGGGGGGAAAAGAGACCCAGTACTTC
CATSSGLAGGKETQYF
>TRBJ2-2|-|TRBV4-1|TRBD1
TGCGCCAGCAGCCAAGACGCGGACAGGGCACGGTCACCCGGGGAGCTGTTTTTT
CASSQDADRARSPGELFF
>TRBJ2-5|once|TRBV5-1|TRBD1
TGCGCCAGCAGCTTGGTCGGACAGGGAGAAGAGACCCAGTACTTC
CASSLVGQGEETQYF
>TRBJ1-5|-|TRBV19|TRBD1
TGTGCCAGTAGTCATACGTCAATACAGGGGGGCTCGGGGGGCAATCAGCCCCAGCATTTT
CASSHTSIQGGSGGNQPQHF
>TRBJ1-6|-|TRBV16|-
TGTGCCAGCAGCCAATCCTTTTCTTACGACTACAATTCACCCCTCCACTTT
CASSQSFSYDYNSPLHF
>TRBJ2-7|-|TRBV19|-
TGTGCCAGTAGTGTCGGGGGTTGGGAGCAGTACTTC
CASSVGGWEQYF
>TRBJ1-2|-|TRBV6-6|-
TGTGCCAGCATGACAAACTATGGCTACACCTTC
CASMTNYGYTF
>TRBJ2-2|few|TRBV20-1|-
TGCAGTGCTAGTGGACAGCGGGGCGGGGAGCTGTTTTTT
CSASGQRGGELFF
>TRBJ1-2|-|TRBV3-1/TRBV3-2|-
TGTGCCAGCAGCCAAGATCTTAACTATGGCTACACCTTC
CASSQDLNYGYTF